The clone carrying this T cell receptor (beta chain) has ten or more counts. Its matching antigen is unknown. This entry is derived from a study of metastatic and nonmetastatic thyroid tumors. Study at large: Comparative analysis of repertoires was undertaken across blood and tumor or nodule tissue obtained from malignant and benign thyroid patients. General study points: The reported finding was significantly higher TCR beta diversity in malignant thyroid tumors relative to benign nodules, in blood and tumor.

Germline V gives CDR1 DFQATT, CDR2 SNEGSKA (reference sequence). Trimming cost V 4 bases and J 5 bases; bases outside gene matches: 5. This CDR3 has 13 amino acids. Before thyroid surgery, none of the patients had received any treatment. Original analysis: In papillary thyroid cancer, a distant-metastasis classifier was built using CDR3 differences across clinicopathological groups. TCRdb re-clonotyped the PCR reads through MiXCR. The V and J calls follow TCRdb's processing rather than the paper's. The sample holds roughly 59,000 clones, around 15% seen once. The clonotype comes from a male donor with papillary thyroid cancer or a benign thyroid nodule (not recorded which). Some clones in this sample may be carry-over from other donors' samples. The chain joins TRBV20-1 to TRBJ2-7; 10 bases line up with TRBD1. The sequencing input was blood. The CDR3 DNA reads TGCAGTGCTAAGGGGACAGGGGTCCACGAGCAGTACTTC. Encoded protein: CSAKGTGVHEQYF.